These 13 T cell receptor beta chains came from one sample sequenced in a study of blood T cell repertoires in COVID-19. Generated by immunoSEQ multiplex PCR, the TCRdb table keeps only in-frame clones and is missing some. The data hold 350,000 or so clones, with around 88% observed a single time. The material sequenced was peripheral blood. The receptor source for this set is a man aged 25-40 years with active or convalescent COVID-19.

The gene calls are TRBV19 and TRBJ1-3; D might be TRBD1 (5 bases). The CDR3 is 17 amino acids. V was pared by 3 bases and J by 0 bases, with 15 bases between. The germline gives CDR1 LNHDA, CDR2 SQIVND (reference sequence). The CDR3 protein is CASSIVAGHYSGNTIYF. CDR3 sequence (DNA): TGTGCCAGTAGTATCGTGGCTGGACACTACTCTGGAAACACCATATATTTT.

Of note for this clone: Germline and junction disagree at one end, which may indicate a read error. Here the CDR3 DNA reads TGTGCCCGCAGCGCCGGCGAGGGGGGGGGCACTGAAGCTTTCTTT. Its translation: CARSAGEGGGTEAFF. The chain has TRBV9 and TRBJ1-1; tentatively, D is TRBD1 (6 bases). The CDR3 has 15 amino acids. Germline values: CDR1 SGDLS, CDR2 YYNGEE.

This chain links TRBV7-3 with TRBJ2-5, with a possible D match to TRBD2 (5 bases). This CDR3 comprises 15 residues. Trimming stripped 1 base from V and 4 bases from J, with 13 bases between. The germline V gene has CDR1 SGHTA and CDR2 FQGTGA. The CDR3 DNA reads TGTGCCAGCAGCTTAAGTGGAGGCGTGGTAGAGACCCAGTACTTC. Its translation: CASSLSGGVVETQYF.

V and J are TRBV9 and TRBJ1-4, with 7 positions matching TRBD1. Germline lookup yields CDR1 SGDLS and CDR2 YYNGEE. The CDR3 runs to 15 residues. The trim removed 0 bases at V and 7 bases at J, leaving 6 bases unmatched. CDR3 in amino acids: CASSVAGAGGEKLFF. As DNA, the CDR3 is TGTGCCAGCAGCGTAGCGGGGGCAGGGGGTGAAAAACTGTTTTTT.

The DNA of the CDR3 is TGTGCCAGCTCTGACACGGGAGAGGGCGAAAAACTGTTTTTT. Protein sequence: CASSDTGEGEKLFF. This sequence joins TRBV18 and TRBJ1-4, with no clear D. The CDR3 length is 14 residues. The germline gives CDR1 KGHSH, CDR2 LQKENI. The V and J ends lost 6 bases and 8 bases respectively, with 16 bases between them.

The table lists this clone with a few counts. This chain joins TRBV11-3 and TRBJ2-2, with TRBD1 as a possible D gene (6 bases). The CDR3 covers 13 residues. CDR1 is SGHNT, CDR2 YENEEA, per germline. Trimming took off 5 bases at V and 7 bases at J, with 11 bases between the two ends. The CDR3 DNA follows: TGTGCCAGCAGCCAAGGGGGTGTCGGGGAGCTGTTTTTT. Protein: CASSQGGVGELFF.

The chain couples TRBV7-3 to TRBJ1-3, with 7 bases lining up with TRBD1. This CDR3 is 16 amino acids long. V trimming: 0 bases; J trimming: 2 bases; junction bases outside the gene matches: 4. Germline CDR1 SGHTA, CDR2 FQGTGA. CDR3 loop: CASSLTSTGAGNTIYF. The CDR3 coding sequence is TGTGCCAGCAGCTTAACGTCCACAGGGGCTGGAAACACCATATATTTT.

The gene calls are TRBV9 and TRBJ2-7; tentative D call: TRBD1 (7 bases). The CDR3 spans 16 residues. CDR1 SGDLS and CDR2 YYNGEE come from the germline V gene. The V end was cut by 0 bases, the J end by 4 bases, with 17 bases between. The CDR3 loop reads CASSVAPQGGLYEQYF. CDR3 DNA sequence: TGTGCCAGCAGCGTAGCCCCCCAGGGGGGCCTTTACGAGCAGTACTTC.

The J gene is TRBJ1-1, the V gene TRBV7-9; D is unclear. The V gene lost 5 bases and the J gene lost 6 bases, with 10 bases spanning the gap. CDR1 and CDR2 (germline): SEHNR, FQNEAQ (reference sequence). The CDR3 length is 12 residues. The CDR3 nucleotides are TGTGCCAGCAGCGCGGGAAATTCTGAAGCTTTCTTT. It is translated as CASSAGNSEAFF.

The chain is built from TRBV5-1 and TRBJ2-7; the match to TRBD2 covers 7 bases. J lost 0 bases, V lost 2 bases, and 5 bases had no gene match. This CDR3 comprises 15 residues. The germline CDR1 and CDR2 sequences are SGHRS and YFSETQ. CDR3 bases: TGCGCCAGCAGCTTTGGGGGAGGGTACTCCTACGAGCAGTACTTC. Translation: CASSFGGGYSYEQYF. The complete variable domain, with remaining parts taken from reference TRBV5-1 and TRBJ2-7, reads KAGVTQTPRYLIKTRGQQVTLSCSPISGHRSVSWYQQTPGQGLQFLFEYFSETQRNKGNFPGRFSGRQFSNSRSEMNVSTLELGDSALYLCASSFGGGYSYEQYFGPGTRLTVT.

This clone was found once. The chain joins TRBV12-5 to TRBJ1-3; TRBD1 matches at 10 bases. The junction had 21 bases not matched to a gene; V was cut back by 1 base and J by 3 bases. The CDR3 has 22 residues. CDR1 and CDR2 from the germline V gene are LGHNT and FRNRAP. The CDR3 spells CASGLGPRQTGGELSRGNTIYF. The CDR3 nucleotides are TGTGCTAGTGGTTTGGGCCCACGTCAGACAGGGGGCGAATTATCTCGTGGAAACACCATATATTTT.

The genes are TRBV18 and TRBJ2-5; perhaps TRBD1 as D (6 bases). The CDR3 has 15 amino acids. Germline assignment: CDR1 KGHSH and CDR2 LQKENI. V was shortened by 3 bases and J by 1 base, with 12 bases between the two germline ends. CDR3 DNA sequence: TGTGCCAGCTCACCTTACCGGGACACCCAAGAGACCCAGTACTTC. Its translation is CASSPYRDTQETQYF.

The chain recombines TRBV10-3 with TRBJ1-1; no definite D call. The V and J ends lost 5 bases and 0 bases respectively, with 10 bases between them. The germline V gene has CDR1 ENHRY and CDR2 SYGVKD. This CDR3 has 14 amino acids. The CDR3 sequence is CAISFEGMNTEAFF. Written as DNA, the CDR3 is TGTGCCATCAGTTTTGAGGGTATGAACACTGAAGCTTTCTTT.